The 16 T cell receptor beta chains presented below share a single source sample, sequenced in a study of technical replicates of blood from a few donors. The method was immunoSEQ multiplex PCR; TCRdb's version includes in-frame clones alone and lacks a portion of them. The sample shows fewer than 100,000 clones, approximately 96% of them seen only once. Sequencing was done on a sample of T cells isolated from PBMCs. These receptors came from a human donor in good health.

CDR3 DNA sequence: TGTGCCAGCAGCCCCGGGACAGGGAGATTTGGAAACACCATATATTTT. This encodes CASSPGTGRFGNTIYF. The genes are TRBV5-6 and TRBJ1-3; 9 nucleotides agree with TRBD1. Trimming at V came to 4 bases and at J to 3 bases, leaving 8 bases not matched to a gene. The CDR3 contains 16 residues. Germline CDR1 SGHDT, CDR2 YYEEEE.

The chain has TRBV13 and TRBJ2-3; TRBD1 might be the D (6 bases). Per germline, CDR1 PRHDT and CDR2 FYEKMQ (reference sequence). Trimming left V 2 bases short and J 0 bases short, with 15 bases between. This CDR3 spans 17 amino acids. CDR3 sequence: CASSLRFGQSSTDTQYF. CDR3 coding DNA: TGTGCCAGCAGCTTAAGGTTCGGACAGTCTAGCACAGATACGCAGTATTTT.

V and J are TRBV6-5 and TRBJ1-1; D is perhaps TRBD1 (6 bases). Per germline, CDR1 MNHEY and CDR2 SVGAGI. The CDR3 extends over 13 amino acids. The V gene lost 9 bases and the J gene lost 3 bases, with 14 bases spanning the gap. The CDR3 DNA reads TGTGCCAGTCAAGGGGGAGTTCACACTGAAGCTTTCTTT. It encodes CASQGGVHTEAFF.

This chain links TRBV29-1 with TRBJ1-5; maybe TRBD1 (5 bases). The germline CDR1 and CDR2 sequences are SQVTM and ANQGSEA. The CDR3 is 12 residues long. The V end was cut by 6 bases, the J end by 3 bases, with 9 bases between. Here the CDR3 DNA reads TGCAGCGTGGGGCAGAACAATCAGCCCCAGCATTTT. Translation: CSVGQNNQPQHF.

The chain links TRBV13 to TRBJ1-2; 10 bases align to TRBD1. The length of the CDR3 is 18 residues. Germline CDR1 reads PRHDT; CDR2 reads FYEKMQ (reference sequence). Trimming removed 2 bases from V and 4 bases from J; junction bases left unmatched: 13. The chain's CDR3 is CASSLNVRGQGVAYGYTF. The CDR3 coding sequence is TGTGCCAGCAGCTTAAACGTTAGAGGACAGGGGGTGGCCTATGGCTACACCTTC.

This clone has just one count. This chain links TRBV27 with TRBJ2-1; 8 nucleotides match TRBD1. V dropped 6 bases and J dropped 2; count of bases not matched to a gene: 0. The germline CDR1 and CDR2 sequences are MNHEY and SMNVEV (reference sequence). The CDR3 is 13 residues long. The CDR3 here is CASRGQAYNEQFF. The CDR3 DNA reads TGTGCCAGCAGGGGACAGGCCTACAATGAGCAGTTCTTC.

J is TRBJ1-3 and V is TRBV28; D gene uncertain. The V gene lost 6 bases and the J gene lost 0 bases, with 6 bases spanning the gap. Per the germline V gene, CDR1 is MDHEN and CDR2 is SYDVKM. CDR3 length: 13 amino acids. Here the CDR3 reads CASRDISGNTIYF. CDR3 nucleotides: TGTGCCAGCAGAGACATCTCTGGAAACACCATATATTTT. The full variable domain, with the rest looked up from reference TRBV28 and TRBJ1-3, is DVKVTQSSRYLVKRTGEKVFLECVQDMDHENMFWYRQDPGLGLRLIYFSYDVKMKEKGDIPEGYSVSREKKERFSLILESASTNQTSMYLCASRDISGNTIYFGEGSWLTVV.

J is TRBJ1-2 and V is TRBV18; D is unresolved. Germline values: CDR1 KGHSH, CDR2 LQKENI. This CDR3 is built from 14 residues. Trimming removed 4 bases from V and 3 bases from J, with 12 bases in between. The CDR3 region is CASSLSEADYGYTF. As DNA, the CDR3 is TGTGCCAGCTCACTATCCGAAGCGGACTATGGCTACACCTTC. The complete variable domain, with remaining parts taken from reference TRBV18 and TRBJ1-2, reads NAGVMQNPRHLVRRRGQEARLRCSPMKGHSHVYWYRQLPEEGLKFMVYLQKENIIDESGMPKERFSAEFPKEGPSILRIQQVVRGDSAAYFCASSLSEADYGYTFGSGTRLTVV.

The genes are TRBV4-1 and TRBJ2-7; 14 nucleotides match TRBD2. Per the germline V gene, CDR1 is MGHRA and CDR2 is YSYEKL. With V trimmed by 1 base and J by 0 bases, 8 bases remained unmatched. The CDR3 consists of 19 residues. CDR3 protein: CASSQGPRLAGGASYEQYF. DNA for the CDR3: TGCGCCAGCAGCCAAGGGCCGCGACTAGCGGGGGGGGCCTCCTACGAGCAGTACTTC.

This clone has a single count. V is TRBV19 and J is TRBJ2-5; tentative D call: TRBD2 (6 bases). The germline gives CDR1 LNHDA, CDR2 SQIVND (reference sequence). Trimming shortened V by 6 bases and J by 0 bases, and 17 bases separated the two germline ends. The CDR3 contains 16 residues. CDR3 DNA sequence: TGTGCCAGTAGCCGAAACCCCGGAGGGGACCAAGAGACCCAGTACTTC. It is translated as CASSRNPGGDQETQYF. Using reference TRBV19 and TRBJ2-5 for the parts outside the CDR3, the full variable domain is DGGITQSPKYLFRKEGQNVTLSCEQNLNHDAMYWYRQDPGQGLRLIYYSQIVNDFQKGDIAEGYSVSREKKESFPLTVTSAQKNPTAFYLCASSRNPGGDQETQYFGPGTRLLVL.

The chain joins TRBV6-1 to TRBJ1-3; D perhaps matches TRBD1 (5 bases). Per germline, CDR1 MNHNS and CDR2 SASEGT. The CDR3 contains 14 residues. V gave up 2 bases and J gave up 4 bases, with 9 bases separating them. The CDR3 nucleotides read TGTGCCAGCAGTGAAATCAGGGTCGGAAACACCATATATTTT. This translates into CASSEIRVGNTIYF.

The chain carries TRBV19 and TRBJ1-1; 9 bases agree with TRBD1. Germline CDR1 reads LNHDA; CDR2 reads SQIVND (reference sequence). V shed 3 bases and J 5 bases; nucleotides not matched to a gene: 4. This CDR3 region has 14 residues. The DNA for the CDR3 is TGTGCCAGTAGTATCGACAGGGGGGGAACTGAAGCTTTCTTT. It specifies CASSIDRGGTEAFF.

The chain is built from TRBV7-2 and TRBJ2-7, with 7 bases identical to TRBD2. CDR1 and CDR2 (germline): SGHTA, FQGNSA. The CDR3 is 14 amino acids. The V and J ends lost 5 bases and 2 bases, in that order; junction bases with no gene match: 6. CDR3 in amino acids: CASSRPSGPYEQYF. The CDR3 DNA reads as TGTGCCAGCAGCCGTCCTAGCGGTCCCTACGAGCAGTACTTC.

This clone was observed a single time. This rearrangement joins TRBV4-1 to TRBJ1-3; unclear D gene. V shed 4 bases and J shed 0 bases, with 10 bases lying between them. CDR3 length equals 15 residues. Germline V gene sequence: CDR1 MGHRA, CDR2 YSYEKL. Here the CDR3 reads CASSRPWSSGNTIYF. The CDR3 region has the DNA TGCGCCAGCAGCCGCCCTTGGAGCTCTGGAAACACCATATATTTT.

The chain combines TRBV18 with TRBJ2-3; 9 nucleotides line up with TRBD1. The CDR3 sequence is 17 residues long. V was clipped by 0 bases and J by 4 bases; unmatched bases: 8. Germline V CDR1 and CDR2: KGHSH, LQKENI. The DNA of the CDR3 is TGTGCCAGCTCACCACCGGTGAGACAGGGGGGTCCAGATACGCAGTATTTT. Amino acid sequence: CASSPPVRQGGPDTQYF.

The rearrangement joins TRBV20-1 to TRBJ2-3; D unresolved. V was trimmed by 7 bases and J by 7 bases, leaving 9 bases between them. The CDR3 is 10 residues long. The V gene's germline CDR1 is DFQATT and CDR2 SNEGSKA (reference sequence). CDR3 amino acids: CSVPENTQYF. The DNA for the CDR3 is TGCAGTGTTCCCGAGAATACGCAGTATTTT.